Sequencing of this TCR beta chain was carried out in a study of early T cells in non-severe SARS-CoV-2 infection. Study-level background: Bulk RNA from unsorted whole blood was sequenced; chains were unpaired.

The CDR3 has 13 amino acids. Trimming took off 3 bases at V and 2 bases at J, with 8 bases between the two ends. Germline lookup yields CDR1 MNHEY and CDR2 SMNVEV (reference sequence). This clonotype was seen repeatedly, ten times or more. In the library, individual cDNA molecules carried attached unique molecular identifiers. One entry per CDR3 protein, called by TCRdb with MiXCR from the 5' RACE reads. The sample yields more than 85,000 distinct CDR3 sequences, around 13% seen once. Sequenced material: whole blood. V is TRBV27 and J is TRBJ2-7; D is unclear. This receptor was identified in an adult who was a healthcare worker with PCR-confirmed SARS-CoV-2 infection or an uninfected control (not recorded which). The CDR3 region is CASSLVQTYEQYF. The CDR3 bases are TGTGCCAGCAGTTTGGTGCAGACCTACGAGCAGTACTTC.